This T cell receptor beta chain came from a study of blood T cell repertoires in COVID-19. This CDR3 has 14 amino acids. The V gene's germline CDR1 is SGHRS and CDR2 YFSETQ. V lost 2 bases, J lost 6 bases, and 4 bases stayed unmatched. Sequenced by immunoSEQ multiplex PCR; TCRdb stores in-frame clones only, minus some. This table has some 200,000 clones, 75% to 85% appearing once. What was sequenced was PBMCs or T cells enriched from blood (not recorded which). The chain links TRBV5-1 to TRBJ2-1; 8 positions match TRBD2. This TCR was sampled from a man aged 35-49 years who had recovered from COVID-19. CDR3 DNA sequence: TGCGCCAGCAGCTTAGCGGGAGTGGGCAATGAGCAGTTCTTC. Protein product: CASSLAGVGNEQFF.